This is a list of T cell receptor beta chains from one sample in a study of cytomegalovirus exposure and HLA in healthy donors. The table came from immunoSEQ multiplex PCR; TCRdb's copy has only in-frame clones and leaves some out. The sample has roughly 280,000 clones, about 75% seen once; the top ten hold under 2.5%. The sample was PBMCs. The receptors originated from a female donor in good health and CMV-seronegative. CDR3s include the opening cysteine and the closing phenylalanine or tryptophan. A D gene is named only where the DNA matches it firmly. A row's size may be missing; if present it is once, few, many or a size class.

length: 17
size: .
J: TRBJ1-3
D: .
V: TRBV28
DNA: TGTGCCAGCAGTCGGGTCGTGGGGGGGCTTTCTGGAAACACCATATATTTT
CDR3: CASSRVVGGLSGNTIYF

length: 15
size: .
J: TRBJ1-3
D: .
V: TRBV10-1
DNA: TGCGCCAGCAGTGAGCAACAGGGAGCGGGAAACACCATATATTTT
CDR3: CASSEQQGAGNTIYF

length: 16
size: .
J: TRBJ1-4
D: TRBD1
V: TRBV7-9
DNA: TGTGCCAGCAGCCCCGCCGGGACAGGGCCCAATGAAAAACTGTTTTTT
CDR3: CASSPAGTGPNEKLFF

length: 13
size: .
J: TRBJ2-7
D: .
V: TRBV30
DNA: TGTGCCTGGAGTTCGGCAGGTCCCCACGAGCAGTACTTC
CDR3: CAWSSAGPHEQYF

length: 11
size: .
J: TRBJ2-7
D: .
V: TRBV5-8
DNA: TGTGCCAGCAGCCTACGTGGCGAGCAGTACTTC
CDR3: CASSLRGEQYF

length: 15
size: .
J: TRBJ2-1
D: TRBD2
V: TRBV2
DNA: TGTGCCAGCAGCGCGGGACTAGCGGGGTACAATGAGCAGTTCTTC
CDR3: CASSAGLAGYNEQFF

length: 11
size: .
J: TRBJ2-5
D: .
V: TRBV29-1
DNA: TGCAGCGTTGATCTCCGTCCCACCCAGTACTTC
CDR3: CSVDLRPTQYF

length: 11
size: few
J: TRBJ2-7
D: .
V: TRBV20-1
DNA: TGCAGTGCACCACTAGTAAACGAGCAGTACTTC
CDR3: CSAPLVNEQYF

length: 15
size: .
J: TRBJ2-7
D: .
V: TRBV7-9
DNA: TGTGCCAGCAGCTCCAGAGGTTCCCAGCGGTACGAGCAGTACTTC
CDR3: CASSSRGSQRYEQYF

length: 15
size: .
J: TRBJ2-1
D: TRBD2
V: TRBV2
DNA: TGTGCCAGCAGCGCGGGACTAGCGGGAGTCAATGAGCAGTTCTTC
CDR3: CASSAGLAGVNEQFF

length: 18
size: .
J: TRBJ1-1
D: .
V: TRBV2
DNA: TGTGCCAGCAGTGGTGGGGCTAGGGGCGGTTCTATGAACACTGAAGCTTTCTTT
CDR3: CASSGGARGGSMNTEAFF

length: 15
size: .
J: TRBJ1-1
D: TRBD1
V: TRBV25-1
DNA: TGTGCCAGCAGGGAAACCGGGACAGGGGGTCTAGAAGCTTCCTTT
CDR3: CASRETGTGGLEASF

length: 15
size: .
J: TRBJ2-5
D: TRBD1
V: TRBV5-1
DNA: TGCGCCAGCAGCTTCCGGGACAGGGAAAGAGAGACCCAGTACTTC
CDR3: CASSFRDRERETQYF

length: 12
size: .
J: TRBJ2-7
D: .
V: TRBV7-2
DNA: TGTGCCAGCAGCGTGCTAGTTTTGGAGCAGTACTTC
CDR3: CASSVLVLEQYF

length: 15
size: .
J: TRBJ2-7
D: .
V: TRBV2
DNA: TGTGCCAGCAGTCCTCCTTCGCGGGGTAACTACGAGCAGTACTTC
CDR3: CASSPPSRGNYEQYF

length: 17
size: .
J: TRBJ1-2
D: TRBD1
V: TRBV6-4
DNA: TGTGCCAGCAGTGATCAGACCCGGGACAGGGGGCTCTATGGCTACACCTTC
CDR3: CASSDQTRDRGLYGYTF

length: 15
size: .
J: TRBJ2-7
D: TRBD1
V: TRBV7-9
DNA: TGTTCCAGCAGCTTAGCGCAGGACAGGCCGTCCGAGCAGTACTTC
CDR3: CSSSLAQDRPSEQYF

length: 13
size: few
J: TRBJ1-2
D: TRBD1
V: TRBV5-4
DNA: TGTGCCAGCAGCCAGACAGGGAGCTATGGCTACACCTTC
CDR3: CASSQTGSYGYTF

length: 16
size: .
J: TRBJ2-5
D: TRBD2
V: TRBV13
DNA: TGTGCCAGCAGCTTAAGACCAGCGGGAGTAATCGAGACCCAGTACTTC
CDR3: CASSLRPAGVIETQYF

length: 15
size: .
J: TRBJ2-2
D: TRBD2
V: TRBV5-1
DNA: TGCGCCAGCAGCTTGGGATCGGGGGGAACCGGGGAGCTGTTTTTT
CDR3: CASSLGSGGTGELFF

length: 14
size: .
J: TRBJ2-7
D: TRBD2
V: TRBV7-9
DNA: TGTGCCAGCAGCATAAGCCGGGAGGGCCACGAGCAGTACTTC
CDR3: CASSISREGHEQYF

length: 17
size: few
J: TRBJ2-1
D: TRBD1
V: TRBV9
DNA: TGTGCCAGCAGCGTATACCCCGGGACAGGGTCTCTAAATGAGCAGTTCTTC
CDR3: CASSVYPGTGSLNEQFF

length: 13
size: .
J: TRBJ2-1
D: .
V: TRBV9
DNA: TGTGCCAGCAGCGCTCGCTGGACAAATGAGCAGTTCTTC
CDR3: CASSARWTNEQFF

length: 13
size: .
J: TRBJ2-1
D: .
V: TRBV29-1
DNA: TGCAGCGTTGAACAGGGGAGCGGAGATGAGCAGTTCTTC
CDR3: CSVEQGSGDEQFF

length: 14
size: once
J: TRBJ2-7
D: TRBD1
V: TRBV27
DNA: TGTGCCAGCAGTTTGCTGACAGGGTACCACGAGCAGTACTTC
CDR3: CASSLLTGYHEQYF

length: 15
size: .
J: TRBJ1-1
D: .
V: TRBV19
DNA: TGTGCCAGTAGTCTTTACGTCGGTCTGAACACTGAAGCTTTCTTT
CDR3: CASSLYVGLNTEAFF

length: 19
size: few
J: TRBJ2-1
D: TRBD2
V: TRBV7-8
DNA: TGTGCCAGCACCCTTTCCCGTTTTGTGGGCGGGAGGTCCTACAATGAGCAGTTCTTC
CDR3: CASTLSRFVGGRSYNEQFF

length: 14
size: .
J: TRBJ2-7
D: TRBD1
V: TRBV27
DNA: TGTGCCAGCAGTTCGACAGGGCGACCCTACGAGCAGTACTTC
CDR3: CASSSTGRPYEQYF

length: 17
size: .
J: TRBJ1-5
D: TRBD1
V: TRBV7-2
DNA: TGTGCCAGCAGCTTAGGGACAGGGAGGGGGAGCAATCAGCCCCAGCATTTT
CDR3: CASSLGTGRGSNQPQHF

length: 14
size: .
J: TRBJ2-7
D: .
V: TRBV21-1
DNA: TGTGCCAGCATCCCGACAGGGGACGTCTACGAGCAGTACTTC
CDR3: CASIPTGDVYEQYF

length: 13
size: .
J: TRBJ1-2
D: .
V: TRBV11-2
DNA: TGTGCCAGCAGCTTAGATGGGGCAGGCGGCTACACCTTC
CDR3: CASSLDGAGGYTF

length: 13
size: .
J: TRBJ2-3
D: TRBD1
V: TRBV18
DNA: TGTGCCACCATGGACAGGGCCACAGATACGCAGTATTTT
CDR3: CATMDRATDTQYF

length: 14
size: few
J: TRBJ1-5
D: TRBD1
V: TRBV30
DNA: TGTGCCGGCTCGACAGGGGGACCAAATCAGCCCCAGCATTTT
CDR3: CAGSTGGPNQPQHF

length: 13
size: once
J: TRBJ2-5
D: .
V: TRBV9
DNA: TGTGCCAGCAGCCCGGGTCCGTGGGAGACCCAGTACTTC
CDR3: CASSPGPWETQYF

length: 15
size: .
J: TRBJ1-5
D: .
V: TRBV21-1
DNA: TGTGCCAGCGGGGAGGATGGGGTGCACGTGCAGCCCCAGCATTTT
CDR3: CASGEDGVHVQPQHF

length: 15
size: .
J: TRBJ2-7
D: .
V: TRBV19
DNA: TGTGCCAGTAGTATAGATGTGGGAGTTGTGTACGAGCAGTACTTC
CDR3: CASSIDVGVVYEQYF

length: 13
size: .
J: TRBJ2-7
D: TRBD2
V: TRBV7-9
DNA: TGTGCCAGTATAGCGGGAGAAAACTACGAGCAGTACTTC
CDR3: CASIAGENYEQYF

length: 11
size: .
J: TRBJ2-5
D: .
V: TRBV6-5
DNA: TGTGCCAGCAAGAGGCAAGGGACCCAGTACTTC
CDR3: CASKRQGTQYF

length: 13
size: .
J: TRBJ2-5
D: TRBD1
V: TRBV6-5
DNA: TGTGCCAGCAGTTATGGGACAGAAGAGACCCAGTACTTC
CDR3: CASSYGTEETQYF

length: 15
size: .
J: TRBJ2-7
D: .
V: TRBV5-1
DNA: TGCGCCAGCAGCCCGGGTCCATCCACCTCCTACGAGCAGTACTTC
CDR3: CASSPGPSTSYEQYF

length: 15
size: .
J: TRBJ2-7
D: .
V: TRBV6-6
DNA: TGTGCCACCCGACAGGAGGTCCATCGGCCCTACGAGCAGTACTTC
CDR3: CATRQEVHRPYEQYF

length: 16
size: .
J: TRBJ2-1
D: TRBD1
V: TRBV29-1
DNA: TGCAGCGTTGACAAAGTGGGGACAGAGTCCTACAATGAGCAGTTCTTC
CDR3: CSVDKVGTESYNEQFF

length: 15
size: .
J: TRBJ2-7
D: .
V: TRBV5-1
DNA: TGCGCCAGCAGCTACCGAGGGGGTGAATCCTACGAGCAGTACTTC
CDR3: CASSYRGGESYEQYF

length: 14
size: .
J: TRBJ2-2
D: TRBD1
V: TRBV5-4
DNA: TGTGCCAGCAGAAGTCAACAGGGGACCGGGGAGCTGTTTTTT
CDR3: CASRSQQGTGELFF

length: 14
size: few
J: TRBJ1-6
D: TRBD1
V: TRBV19
DNA: TGTGCCAGTAGTATAACAGGGGAGAATTCACCCCTCCACTTT
CDR3: CASSITGENSPLHF

length: 19
size: few
J: TRBJ2-1
D: TRBD2
V: TRBV19
DNA: TGTGCCAGTAGTACATACCCTCCTATCGCGGGAGCACTGGACAATGAGCAGTTCTTC
CDR3: CASSTYPPIAGALDNEQFF

length: 15
size: .
J: TRBJ2-5
D: .
V: TRBV7-2
DNA: TGTGCCAGCAGCTTAGGTGGGGCAGGGGAGGAGACCCAGTACTTC
CDR3: CASSLGGAGEETQYF